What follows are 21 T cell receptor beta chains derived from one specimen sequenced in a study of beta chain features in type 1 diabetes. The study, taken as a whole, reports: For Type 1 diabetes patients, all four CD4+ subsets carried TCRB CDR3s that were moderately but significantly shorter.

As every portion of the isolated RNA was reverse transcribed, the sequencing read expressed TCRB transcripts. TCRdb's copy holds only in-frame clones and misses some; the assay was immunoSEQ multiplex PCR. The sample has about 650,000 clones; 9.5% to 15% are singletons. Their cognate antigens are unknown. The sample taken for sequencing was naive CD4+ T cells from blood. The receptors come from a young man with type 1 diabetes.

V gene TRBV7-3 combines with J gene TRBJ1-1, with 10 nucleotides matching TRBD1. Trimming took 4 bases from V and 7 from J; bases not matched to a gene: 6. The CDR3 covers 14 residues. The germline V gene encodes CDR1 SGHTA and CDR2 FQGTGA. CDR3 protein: CASSSGQGIREAFF. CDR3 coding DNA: TGTGCCAGCAGCTCGGGACAGGGGATACGTGAAGCTTTCTTT. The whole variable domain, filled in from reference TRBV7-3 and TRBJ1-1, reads GAGVSQTPSNKVTEKGKYVELRCDPISGHTALYWYRQSLGQGPEFLIYFQGTGAADDSGLPNDRFFAVRPEGSVSTLKIQRTERGDSAVYLCASSSGQGIREAFFGQGTRLTVV.

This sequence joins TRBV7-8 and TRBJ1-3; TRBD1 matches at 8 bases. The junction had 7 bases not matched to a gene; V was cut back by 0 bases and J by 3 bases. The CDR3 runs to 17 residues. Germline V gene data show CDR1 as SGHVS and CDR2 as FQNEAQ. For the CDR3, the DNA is TGTGCCAGCAGCTTAGCCTTGCAGGGGGCAGGTGGAAACACCATATATTTT. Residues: CASSLALQGAGGNTIYF.

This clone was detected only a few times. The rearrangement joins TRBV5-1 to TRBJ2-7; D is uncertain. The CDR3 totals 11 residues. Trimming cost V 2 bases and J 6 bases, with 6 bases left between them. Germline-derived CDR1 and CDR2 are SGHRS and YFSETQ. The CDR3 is CASSLSGEQYF. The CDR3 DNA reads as TGCGCCAGCAGCTTATCGGGCGAGCAGTACTTC.

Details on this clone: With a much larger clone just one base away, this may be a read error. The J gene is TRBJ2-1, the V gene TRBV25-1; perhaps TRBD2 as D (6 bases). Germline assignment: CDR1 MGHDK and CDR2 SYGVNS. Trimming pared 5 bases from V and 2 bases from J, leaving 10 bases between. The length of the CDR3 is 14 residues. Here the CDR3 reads CASSLAGTYNEQFF. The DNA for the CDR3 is TGTGCCAGCAGTCTGGCGGGGACCTACAATGAGCAGTTCTTC.

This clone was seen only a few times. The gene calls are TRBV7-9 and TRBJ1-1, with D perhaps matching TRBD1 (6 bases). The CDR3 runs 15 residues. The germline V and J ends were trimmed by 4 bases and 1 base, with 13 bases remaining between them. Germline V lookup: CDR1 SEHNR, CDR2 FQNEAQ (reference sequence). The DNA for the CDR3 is TGTGCCAGCAGCTCGGGGACATCCGGGAACACTGAAGCTTTCTTT. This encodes CASSSGTSGNTEAFF.

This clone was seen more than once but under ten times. DNA for the CDR3: TGCGCCAGCAGATCGGACGGAATGGGATATGGCTACACCTTC. It codes for CASRSDGMGYGYTF. The chain is built from TRBV5-1 and TRBJ1-2; no clear D gene. Germline V gene sequence: CDR1 SGHRS, CDR2 YFSETQ. Trimming cost V 5 bases and J 5 bases, with 16 bases left between them. The CDR3 extends over 14 amino acids. Supplemented by reference TRBV5-1 and TRBJ1-2, the full variable domain reads KAGVTQTPRYLIKTRGQQVTLSCSPISGHRSVSWYQQTPGQGLQFLFEYFSETQRNKGNFPGRFSGRQFSNSRSEMNVSTLELGDSALYLCASRSDGMGYGYTFGSGTRLTVV.

CDR3 DNA sequence: TGTGCCAGCAGCTTAGAGGGACGCAGAGATCAGCCCCAGCATTTT. This translates into CASSLEGRRDQPQHF. J is TRBJ1-5 and V is TRBV7-2, with a tentative D call TRBD1 (5 bases). CDR1 is SGHTA, CDR2 FQGNSA, per germline. This CDR3 contains 15 residues. Trimming stripped 1 base from V and 5 bases from J, with 12 bases between. The whole variable domain, remainder taken from reference TRBV7-2 and TRBJ1-5, is GAGVSQSPSNKVTEKGKDVELRCDPISGHTALYWYRQSLGQGLEFLIYFQGNSAPDKSGLPSDRFSAERTGGSVSTLTIQRTQQEDSAVYLCASSLEGRRDQPQHFGDGTRLSIL.

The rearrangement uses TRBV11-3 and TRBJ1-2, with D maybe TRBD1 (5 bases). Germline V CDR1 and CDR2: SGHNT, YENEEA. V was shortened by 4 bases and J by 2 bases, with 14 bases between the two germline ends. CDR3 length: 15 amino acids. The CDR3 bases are TGTGCCAGCAGCTCCCAACCAGGGACCAACTATGGCTACACCTTC. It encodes CASSSQPGTNYGYTF.

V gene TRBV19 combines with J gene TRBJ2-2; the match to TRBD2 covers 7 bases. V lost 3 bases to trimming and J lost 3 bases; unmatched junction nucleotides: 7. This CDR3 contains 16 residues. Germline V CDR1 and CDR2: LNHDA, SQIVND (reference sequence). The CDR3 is CASSIWGGADTGELFF. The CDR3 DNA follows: TGTGCCAGTAGTATTTGGGGAGGGGCGGACACCGGGGAGCTGTTTTTT.

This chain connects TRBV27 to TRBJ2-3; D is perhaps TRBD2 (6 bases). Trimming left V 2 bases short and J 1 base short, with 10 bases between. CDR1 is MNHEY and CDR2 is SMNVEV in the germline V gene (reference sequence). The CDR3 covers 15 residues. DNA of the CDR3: TGTGCCAGCAGTTTAACGCGGGGAGGCACAGATACGCAGTATTTT. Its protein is CASSLTRGGTDTQYF.

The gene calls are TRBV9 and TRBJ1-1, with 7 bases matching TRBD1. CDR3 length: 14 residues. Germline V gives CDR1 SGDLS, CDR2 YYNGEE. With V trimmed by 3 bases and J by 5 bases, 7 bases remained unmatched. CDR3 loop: CASSASQGSTEAFF. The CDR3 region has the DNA TGTGCCAGCAGCGCCTCACAGGGGAGTACTGAAGCTTTCTTT.

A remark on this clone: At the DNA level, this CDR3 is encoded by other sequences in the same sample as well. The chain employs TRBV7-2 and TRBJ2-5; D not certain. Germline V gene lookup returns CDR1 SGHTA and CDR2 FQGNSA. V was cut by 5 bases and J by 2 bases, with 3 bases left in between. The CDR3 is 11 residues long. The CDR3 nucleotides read TGTGCCAGCAGCGGACAAGAGACCCAGTACTTC. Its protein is CASSGQETQYF.

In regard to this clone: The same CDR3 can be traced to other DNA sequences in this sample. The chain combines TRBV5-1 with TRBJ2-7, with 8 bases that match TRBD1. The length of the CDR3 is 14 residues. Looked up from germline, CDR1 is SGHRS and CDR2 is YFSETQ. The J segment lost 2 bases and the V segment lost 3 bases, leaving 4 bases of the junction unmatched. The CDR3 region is CASSSGTGPYEQYF. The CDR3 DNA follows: TGCGCCAGCAGCTCCGGGACAGGCCCCTACGAGCAGTACTTC. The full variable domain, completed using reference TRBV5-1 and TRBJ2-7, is KAGVTQTPRYLIKTRGQQVTLSCSPISGHRSVSWYQQTPGQGLQFLFEYFSETQRNKGNFPGRFSGRQFSNSRSEMNVSTLELGDSALYLCASSSGTGPYEQYFGPGTRLTVT.

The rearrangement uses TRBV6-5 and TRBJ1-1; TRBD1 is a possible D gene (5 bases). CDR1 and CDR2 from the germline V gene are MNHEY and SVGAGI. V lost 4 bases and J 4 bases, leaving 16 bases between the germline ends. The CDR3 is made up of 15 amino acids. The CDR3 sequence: CASSSQGRAGTEAFF. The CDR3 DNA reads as TGTGCCAGCAGTTCTCAGGGTAGGGCAGGCACTGAAGCTTTCTTT.

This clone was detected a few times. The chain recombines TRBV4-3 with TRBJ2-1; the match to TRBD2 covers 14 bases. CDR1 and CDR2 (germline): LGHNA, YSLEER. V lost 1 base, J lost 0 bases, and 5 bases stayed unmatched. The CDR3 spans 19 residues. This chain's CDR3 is CASSQGTSGGPSSYNEQFF. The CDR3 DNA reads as TGCGCCAGCAGCCAAGGGACTAGCGGGGGGCCAAGCTCCTACAATGAGCAGTTCTTC.

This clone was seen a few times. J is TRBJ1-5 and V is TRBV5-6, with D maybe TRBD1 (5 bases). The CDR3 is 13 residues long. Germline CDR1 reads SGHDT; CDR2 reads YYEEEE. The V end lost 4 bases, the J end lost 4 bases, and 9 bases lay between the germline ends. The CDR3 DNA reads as TGTGCCAGCAGCAGCGACAGAAATCAGCCCCAGCATTTT. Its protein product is CASSSDRNQPQHF.

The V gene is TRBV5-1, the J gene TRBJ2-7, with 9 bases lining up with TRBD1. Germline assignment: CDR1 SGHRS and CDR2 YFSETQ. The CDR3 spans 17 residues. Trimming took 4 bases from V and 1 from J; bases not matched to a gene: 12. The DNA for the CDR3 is TGCGCCAGCAGCCAAGAGACAGGGGGAAGAAATTCCTACGAGCAGTACTTC. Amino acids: CASSQETGGRNSYEQYF.

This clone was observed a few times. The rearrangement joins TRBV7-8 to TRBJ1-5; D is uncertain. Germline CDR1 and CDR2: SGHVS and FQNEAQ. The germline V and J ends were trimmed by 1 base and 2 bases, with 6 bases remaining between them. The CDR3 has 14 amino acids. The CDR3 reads CASSLEERNQPQHF. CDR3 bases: TGTGCCAGCAGCTTAGAAGAACGCAATCAGCCCCAGCATTTT.

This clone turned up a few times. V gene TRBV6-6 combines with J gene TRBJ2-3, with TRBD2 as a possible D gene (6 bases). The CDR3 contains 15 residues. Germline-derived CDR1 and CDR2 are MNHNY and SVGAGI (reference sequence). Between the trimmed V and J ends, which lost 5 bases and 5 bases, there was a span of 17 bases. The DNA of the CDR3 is TGTGCCAGCAGTCCTGGACAAGGCGGGAAAGATACGCAGTATTTT. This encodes CASSPGQGGKDTQYF.

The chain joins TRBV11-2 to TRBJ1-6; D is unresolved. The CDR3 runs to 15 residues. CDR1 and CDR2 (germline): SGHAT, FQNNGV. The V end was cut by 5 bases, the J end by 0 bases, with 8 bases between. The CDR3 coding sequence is TGTGCCAGCAGCATCGGGAGCTCCTATAATTCACCCCTCCACTTT. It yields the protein CASSIGSSYNSPLHF. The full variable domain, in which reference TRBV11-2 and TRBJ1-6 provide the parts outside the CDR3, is EAGVAQSPRYKIIEKRQSVAFWCNPISGHATLYWYQQILGQGPKLLIQFQNNGVVDDSQLPKDRFSAERLKGVDSTLKIQPAKLEDSAVYLCASSIGSSYNSPLHFGNGTRLTVT.

CDR3 region: CASSQDPGEETQYF. The CDR3 nucleotides are TGTGCCAGCAGCCAAGATCCAGGGGAGGAGACCCAGTACTTC. The chain couples TRBV4-2 to TRBJ2-5; D is perhaps TRBD1 (6 bases). Looked up from germline, CDR1 is LGHNA and CDR2 is YNFKEQ. Trimming shortened V by 0 bases and J by 5 bases, and 10 bases separated the two germline ends. This CDR3 spans 14 amino acids.